One TCR beta chain is described in this entry. TCRdb's copy holds only in-frame clones and misses some; the assay was immunoSEQ multiplex PCR. Here the sample spans roughly 710,000 clones, approximately 83% being singletons. The V gene's germline CDR1 is SGHRS and CDR2 YFSETQ. The CDR3 runs to 16 residues. With V trimmed by 5 bases and J by 3 bases, 11 bases remained unmatched. This entry comes from a study of shared T cell receptors in the human thymus. These data also formed part of another study, on human thymus T cells. That paper states: The thymus was resected at corrective cardiac surgery.

This clonotype was sampled from a girl under three years old with a congenital heart defect. Sequencing was performed on thymocytes. The chain is built from TRBV5-1 and TRBJ2-7, with 10 bases fitting TRBD1. CDR3 sequence: CASRELDRGPVYEQYF. In DNA form, the CDR3 reads TGCGCCAGCAGGGAGCTCGACAGGGGGCCCGTCTACGAGCAGTACTTC.